One and the same sample provided the 13 T cell receptor beta chains below, sequenced in a study of CD8 T cells in ankylosing spondylitis. TCRdb passed the 5' RACE reads through MiXCR, listing each CDR3 protein once. Of just over 150,000 distinct CDR3 sequences listed, approximately 16% are singletons. The sample taken for sequencing was blood, either unsorted or a sorted T cell fraction (not recorded which). These receptors were collected from a male donor with ankylosing spondylitis or in good health (not recorded which).

This clonotype was counted at least ten times. The chain employs TRBV29-1 and TRBJ2-7; D possibly corresponds to TRBD2 (5 bases). The CDR3 is 14 amino acids. Germline V CDR1 and CDR2: SQVTM, ANQGSEA. V dropped 4 bases and J dropped 5 bases, with 18 bases sitting between them. The CDR3 loop reads CSVAGGFRADEQYF. The CDR3 nucleotides are TGCAGCGTTGCAGGCGGGTTTAGGGCCGACGAGCAGTACTTC.

This rearrangement joins TRBV7-6 to TRBJ2-1; TRBD2 agrees at 9 bases. Trimming took 4 bases from V and 2 from J; bases not matched to a gene: 15. CDR1 and CDR2 (germline): SGHVS, FNYEAQ. There are 19 residues in the CDR3. CDR3 protein: CASSSPALLAGATYNEQFF. The CDR3, as DNA: TGTGCCAGCAGCTCCCCCGCCCTACTAGCGGGCGCCACCTACAATGAGCAGTTCTTC.

The rearrangement links TRBV28 to TRBJ2-7; TRBD2 aligns across 9 bases. V was pared by 10 bases and J by 1 base, with 5 bases of the junction left unmatched. The CDR3 consists of 13 residues. Germline V gene data show CDR1 as MDHEN and CDR2 as SYDVKM. CDR3 DNA: TGTGCCATCTCTAGCGGGAATTCCTACGAGCAGTACTTC. It specifies CAISSGNSYEQYF.

This clonotype has at least ten counts. The gene calls are TRBV5-1 and TRBJ2-6; tentatively, D is TRBD2 (6 bases). V lost 4 bases and J 4 bases, leaving 18 bases between the germline ends. The CDR3 is made up of 17 amino acids. Germline lookup yields CDR1 SGHRS and CDR2 YFSETQ. The CDR3 region is CASSRDSPPGGANVLTF. CDR3 DNA: TGCGCCAGCAGCCGGGACTCCCCTCCGGGAGGGGCCAACGTCCTGACTTTC.

This clonotype was counted a few times. The chain uses TRBV7-2 and TRBJ2-7, with 13 bases lining up with TRBD2. The V gene's germline CDR1 is SGHTA and CDR2 FQGNSA. V shed 5 bases and J 7 bases; nucleotides not matched to a gene: 8. This CDR3 comprises 15 residues. The CDR3 loop is CASSIGLAGVEEQYF. The DNA for the CDR3 is TGTGCCAGCAGCATCGGACTAGCGGGAGTAGAGGAGCAGTACTTC.

This clonotype was counted only a few times. This rearrangement joins TRBV7-8 to TRBJ2-4, with 9 bases matching TRBD2. The CDR3 contains 15 residues. Germline V gene data show CDR1 as SGHVS and CDR2 as FQNEAQ. Trimming at V came to 1 base and at J to 8 bases, leaving 6 bases not matched to a gene. DNA for the CDR3: TGTGCCAGCAGCTTAGGTGCCGCGGGGGGGGACATTCAGTACTTC. Translated: CASSLGAAGGDIQYF.

The CDR3 DNA is TGTGCCTGGAGAGGACCCGGGACAGGGTTGACCTATGGCTACACCTTC. It specifies CAWRGPGTGLTYGYTF. V is TRBV30 and J is TRBJ1-2; the match to TRBD1 covers 9 bases. Trimming at V came to 3 bases and at J to 4 bases, leaving 12 bases not matched to a gene. The germline gives CDR1 GTSNPN, CDR2 SVGIG (reference sequence). The CDR3 extends over 16 amino acids.

The chain carries TRBV7-9 and TRBJ2-7; D may be TRBD1 (5 bases). Trimming removed 5 bases from V and 1 base from J, with 15 bases in between. Germline CDR1 is SEHNR and CDR2 is FQNEAQ (reference sequence). CDR3 length: 15 amino acids. CDR3 nucleotides: TGTGCCAGCAGCCCACCCCAGGGTTCTTCCTACGAGCAGTACTTC. It is translated as CASSPPQGSSYEQYF. The complete variable domain, with remaining parts taken from reference TRBV7-9 and TRBJ2-7, reads DTGVSQNPRHKITKRGQNVTFRCDPISEHNRLYWYRQTLGQGPEFLTYFQNEAQLEKSRLLSDRFSAERPKGSFSTLEIQRTEQGDSAMYLCASSPPQGSSYEQYFGPGTRLTVT.

This chain joins TRBV7-9 and TRBJ1-1; D remains unclear. The CDR3 runs 14 residues. The germline V and J ends were trimmed by 5 bases and 5 bases, with 15 bases remaining between them. Germline V lookup: CDR1 SEHNR, CDR2 FQNEAQ (reference sequence). CDR3 residues: CASSQSTGWTEAFF. The DNA for the CDR3 is TGTGCCAGCAGCCAATCGACGGGGTGGACTGAAGCTTTCTTT.

This clonotype occurred many times. The V and J genes are TRBV7-2 and TRBJ1-1; 9 nucleotides match TRBD1. With 6 bases clipped from V and 4 bases from J, the junction kept 6 bases outside the gene matches. In germline, CDR1 is SGHTA, CDR2 FQGNSA. This CDR3 is 14 amino acids long. DNA of the CDR3: TGTGCCAGCAGTCCCGGGACAGGGACCACTGAAGCTTTCTTT. Its translation is CASSPGTGTTEAFF.

This clonotype was detected ten times or more. V is TRBV5-1 and J is TRBJ2-2, with D perhaps assigned TRBD1 or TRBD2 (5 bases each). V was clipped by 0 bases and J by 10 bases, with 19 bases between them. Germline-derived CDR1 and CDR2 are SGHRS and YFSETQ. The CDR3 extends over 16 amino acids. CDR3 sequence reads: CASSLEGTQPAKELFF. For the CDR3, the DNA is TGCGCCAGCAGCTTGGAGGGGACGCAGCCAGCGAAGGAGCTGTTTTTT.

This clonotype has ten or more counts. The rearrangement links TRBV29-1 to TRBJ1-1, with TRBD1 identical over 9 bases. CDR1 is SQVTM, CDR2 ANQGSEA, per germline. V dropped 6 bases and J dropped 6; count of bases not matched to a gene: 8. This CDR3 is 13 amino acids long. Here the CDR3 DNA reads TGCAGCGTGGAGAGGGACAGGGTGGCTGAAGCTTTCTTT. Translated: CSVERDRVAEAFF. Filled out from reference TRBV29-1 and TRBJ1-1, the complete variable domain reads SAVISQKPSRDICQRGTSLTIQCQVDSQVTMMFWYRQQPGQSLTLIATANQGSEATYESGFVIDKFPISRPNLTFSTLTVSNMSPEDSSIYLCSVERDRVAEAFFGQGTRLTVV.

In its sample, this clonotype was seen many times. V usage is TRBV20-1 and J usage is TRBJ1-1; 11 nucleotides line up with TRBD1. This CDR3 has 15 amino acids. Germline trimming cut 0 bases from V and 6 bases from J; bases unmatched to any gene: 6. Looked up from germline, CDR1 is DFQATT and CDR2 is SNEGSKA (reference sequence). CDR3 region: CSARERTGGKSEAFF. The CDR3 nucleotides are TGCAGTGCTAGAGAACGGACAGGGGGCAAATCTGAAGCTTTCTTT.